These 15 T cell receptor beta chains were sequenced from one sample in a study of OX40 agonist ivuxolimab in advanced cancers. Clones were read by immunoSEQ multiplex PCR, and TCRdb kept only the in-frame ones, dropping some. The table lists tens of thousands of clones, roughly 82% of them singletons, with about 25% in the top ten. This specimen was CD4+ or CD8+ T cells sorted from blood, taken in a trial of the OX40 agonist ivuxolimab. These receptors came from an adult with an advanced solid tumor such as melanoma, head and neck, liver or kidney cancer.

This chain uses TRBV7-9 with TRBJ1-1; D perhaps matches TRBD1 (5 bases). The length of the CDR3 is 12 residues. Germline V gives CDR1 SEHNR, CDR2 FQNEAQ (reference sequence). Between the trimmed V and J ends, which lost 5 bases and 5 bases, there was a span of 9 bases. Here the CDR3 DNA reads TGTGCCAGCAGCCGGGGGGGTACTGAAGCTTTCTTT. Residues: CASSRGGTEAFF.

The chain couples TRBV13 to TRBJ2-7, with D tentatively TRBD1 (7 bases). Germline V lookup: CDR1 PRHDT, CDR2 FYEKMQ (reference sequence). The germline V and J ends were trimmed by 4 bases and 2 bases, with 12 bases remaining between them. This CDR3 region has 14 residues. The CDR3 sequence: CASSYGGTAYEQYF. The CDR3 DNA sequence: TGTGCCAGCAGCTATGGCGGGACAGCCTACGAGCAGTACTTC.

This clone occurred once. V and J are TRBV5-5 and TRBJ2-5; D uncertain. The germline gives CDR1 SGHKS, CDR2 YYEKEE (reference sequence). Trimming pared 1 base from V and 6 bases from J, leaving 13 bases between. This CDR3 has 14 amino acids. The CDR3 is CASSLTLGLKTQYF. The CDR3 nucleotides read TGTGCCAGCAGCTTGACGTTAGGGCTGAAGACCCAGTACTTC.

The rearrangement joins TRBV20-1 to TRBJ1-1; D remains ambiguous. Trimming took off 6 bases at V and 7 bases at J, with 12 bases between the two ends. The CDR3 is 11 amino acids. Germline CDR1 and CDR2: DFQATT and SNEGSKA (reference sequence). The CDR3 coding sequence is TGCAGTGCCGGCCCAGGCAGTGAAGCTTTCTTT. It codes for CSAGPGSEAFF.

The chain recombines TRBV6-5 with TRBJ2-3, with D possibly being TRBD2 (6 bases). Germline values: CDR1 MNHEY, CDR2 SVGAGI. This CDR3 is built from 15 residues. V lost 5 bases to trimming and J lost 0 bases, with 12 bases between them. CDR3 sequence (DNA): TGTGCCAGCAGTCCCTATGGGAGGAGCACAGATACGCAGTATTTT. It translates to CASSPYGRSTDTQYF.

This chain connects TRBV30 to TRBJ1-3; D unresolved. The CDR3 is 14 residues long. With 0 bases removed from V and 2 bases from J, the gap between germline ends came to 8 bases. CDR1 and CDR2 (germline): GTSNPN, SVGIG (reference sequence). The CDR3 protein is CAWSVGTPGNTIYF. The CDR3 DNA follows: TGTGCCTGGAGTGTCGGTACTCCTGGAAACACCATATATTTT.

J is TRBJ2-7 and V is TRBV19, with 7 positions matching TRBD2. V dropped 3 bases and J dropped 0; count of bases not matched to a gene: 2. Germline V gene lookup returns CDR1 LNHDA and CDR2 SQIVND (reference sequence). The CDR3 spans 14 residues. CDR3 loop: CASSIPGGSYEQYF. Here the CDR3 DNA reads TGTGCCAGTAGTATTCCGGGGGGCTCCTACGAGCAGTACTTC.

The chain employs TRBV5-4 and TRBJ2-7; 11 nucleotides line up with TRBD1. Per germline, CDR1 SGHNT and CDR2 YYREEE (reference sequence). This CDR3 spans 17 amino acids. V was pared by 6 bases and J by 4 bases, with 15 bases of the junction left unmatched. The chain's CDR3 is CASTGEGRTGGGYEQYF. In DNA, the CDR3 is TGTGCCAGCACCGGCGAGGGGCGGACAGGGGGCGGTTACGAGCAGTACTTC.

This clone was counted between two and nine times. The chain uses TRBV27 and TRBJ2-1; 7 nucleotides agree with TRBD2. CDR3 length: 15 amino acids. After removal of 8 bases from V and 8 bases from J, the junction contained 15 bases not matched to a gene. CDR1 and CDR2 from the germline V gene are MNHEY and SMNVEV (reference sequence). In nucleotides, the CDR3 is TGTGCCAGCTCTCAGACAGCGGGATATGTGGATGAGCAGTTCTTC. It translates to CASSQTAGYVDEQFF.

The chain joins TRBV13 to TRBJ1-1; D uncertain. The CDR3 loop spans 15 amino acids. The germline V and J ends were trimmed by 6 bases and 3 bases, with 17 bases remaining between them. CDR1 and CDR2 from the germline V gene are PRHDT and FYEKMQ (reference sequence). This CDR3 is CASSLEALGDTEAFF. CDR3 sequence (DNA): TGTGCCAGCAGTCTAGAGGCGTTGGGAGACACTGAAGCTTTCTTT.

The rearrangement joins TRBV7-9 to TRBJ2-1; 9 bases map to TRBD2. The CDR3 is made up of 15 amino acids. Germline V gene sequence: CDR1 SEHNR, CDR2 FQNEAQ (reference sequence). The J segment lost 1 base and the V segment lost 6 bases, leaving 4 bases of the junction unmatched. The CDR3 here is CASRPSGVSYNEQFF. The CDR3, as DNA: TGTGCCAGCAGACCTAGCGGGGTATCCTACAATGAGCAGTTCTTC.

The genes are TRBV29-1 and TRBJ1-2; the D is unclear. Germline V gene data show CDR1 as SQVTM and CDR2 as ANQGSEA. This CDR3 has 14 residues. The V and J ends lost 2 bases and 0 bases respectively, with 10 bases between them. The CDR3 nucleotides are TGCAGCGTTGAACCACCAGCCGCTAACTATGGCTACACCTTC. It yields the protein CSVEPPAANYGYTF. Full variable domain (remainder filled in from reference TRBV29-1 and TRBJ1-2): SAVISQKPSRDICQRGTSLTIQCQVDSQVTMMFWYRQQPGQSLTLIATANQGSEATYESGFVIDKFPISRPNLTFSTLTVSNMSPEDSSIYLCSVEPPAANYGYTFGSGTRLTVV.

This clone appeared a single time. The chain is built from TRBV7-9 and TRBJ2-1, with 11 bases aligning to TRBD2. The germline gives CDR1 SEHNR, CDR2 FQNEAQ (reference sequence). The CDR3 loop spans 14 amino acids. Germline trimming cut 4 bases from V and 6 bases from J; bases unmatched to any gene: 2. Here the CDR3 DNA reads TGTGCCAGCAGCTCGGGACTAGCGGTCAATGAGCAGTTCTTC. This codes for CASSSGLAVNEQFF.

This sequence joins TRBV9 and TRBJ2-5; D is possibly TRBD2 (6 bases). The CDR3 totals 15 residues. In germline, CDR1 is SGDLS, CDR2 YYNGEE. The V end was cut by 0 bases, the J end by 5 bases, with 14 bases between. The CDR3 region has the DNA TGTGCCAGCAGCGTAGAGGTCGGAGGGGTTGAGACCCAGTACTTC. Translation: CASSVEVGGVETQYF.

J is TRBJ2-3 and V is TRBV28; D remains ambiguous. The length of the CDR3 is 14 residues. V dropped 1 base and J dropped 3 bases, with 8 bases sitting between them. Per the germline V gene, CDR1 is MDHEN and CDR2 is SYDVKM. The CDR3 bases are TGTGCCAGCAGTTTATTCGCCAGAACAGATACGCAGTATTTT. Protein sequence: CASSLFARTDTQYF.